This T cell receptor beta chain appears in the sequencing data of a study of T cells after yellow fever vaccination (dated by TCRdb to about 2019). Some background on the complete study: Libraries from fractions with low cell numbers were prepared with the SMART-Seq v4 Ultra Low Input RNA kit. To track T-cell clones before and after primary and booster YFV17D yellow fever vaccination, bulk TCR alpha and beta repertoires were sequenced longitudinally. The cohort comprised two healthy male donors, one aged 18 to 29 and one aged 30 to 39 years. Blood samples were taken at several timepoints before and after primary and secondary immunization, and bulk PBMC replicates and cell subsets were isolated.

The table lists this clonotype with a few counts. Its specific antigen is unknown. No base quality values were provided; no much bigger clone lies one nucleotide off. Taken with the paper, the label for treatment or condition translates to: live attenuated yellow fever vaccine strain. At every blood-draw timepoint, two biological replicates of bulk PBMCs were collected. A standard Ficoll-Paque protocol was used to isolate PBMCs from peripheral blood. TriZol was used to extract RNA from bulk PBMCs, CD4 and CD8 fractions, and dextramer-positive and dextramer-negative fractions. Deletion took 3 bases off V and 6 bases off J, with a span of 9 bases between the germline ends. From its cysteine to its phenylalanine, the CDR3 spans 14 amino acids. Just CDR3 DNA is preserved here, 42 bases in frame from base 1. CDR1 LNHDA and CDR2 SQIVND are derived from the germline V gene (reference sequence). TCR cDNA was made using 5'RACE template switching, a step that added a universal primer site and unique molecular identifiers. Priming for cDNA synthesis came from both the TCR alpha and TCR beta constant segments. Two PCR steps were used to amplify libraries, with sample barcodes and sequencing adapters being added in the second step. Sequencing of the libraries was done on either Illumina HiSeq 2500 (2x100 bp) or NovaSeq (2x150 bp). In the original analysis: MIGEC handled demultiplexing of reads and collapsing into UMI consensus sequences, while MiXCR performed V(D)J alignment. Clonotypes responding to the vaccine were identified with edgeR on replicate PBMC samples, with the criteria of FDR below 0.01 and a log2 fold change above 5 up to day 15. CD4 or CD8 identity was assigned to each bulk clonotype according to whether the clonotype was present at higher abundance in the sequenced CD4 repertoire or the sequenced CD8 repertoire. TCRdb reran the public reads through fastp at Q25 and MiXCR, keeping productive beta chains. Each record represents a unique CDR3 protein, reported with the most common genes and DNA among its rows. The V and J calls were not made by the authors but by TCRdb's processing. The sample records some 600,000 distinct CDR3 sequences, around a sixth of which are singletons. The top ten clones comprise about 18% of the sample.

Here is what the overall study found, with its caveats: Compared with the primary T-cell response, the secondary T-cell response was faster but weaker, reaching its peak on day 5 rather than on day 15. Because the study included only two donors, the extent to which the findings can be generalized is limited. FACS-sorted repertoires could contain abundant contaminating clonotypes from the bulk population, so computational filtering was required. A small share of clonotypes occurred in both CD4 and CD8 compartments, likely arising from convergent recombination. Most clones expanded after primary vaccination (approximately 95% of CD4 and 88% of CD8) were re-detected after the booster, suggesting that broad memory maintenance occurred.

Here the chain combines TRBV19 and TRBJ1-6; the D gene cannot be resolved reliably. The input for sequencing was PBMCs, taken about 5 days after the first yellow fever vaccination. The receptor's source is a man younger than 35 who received the YFV17D yellow fever vaccine. CDR3 reads: CASSIVGGNSPLHF. The DNA sequence reads TGTGCCAGTAGTATTGTGGGTGGTAATTCACCCCTCCACTTT. Supplemented by the reference TRBV19 and TRBJ1-6 proteins around the CDR3, the complete variable domain is DGGITQSPKYLFRKEGQNVTLSCEQNLNHDAMYWYRQDPGQGLRLIYYSQIVNDFQKGDIAEGYSVSREKKESFPLTVTSAQKNPTAFYLCASSIVGGNSPLHFGNGTRLTVT.